The 16 T cell receptor beta chains in this list originate from one sample, sequenced in a study of blood T cells in healthy people across ages. Sample-barcoded 5' priming and a J-beta primer mix drove a second PCR of roughly 6 to 12 cycles. TCRdb processed the 5' RACE reads anew with MiXCR; each CDR3 protein has one entry. This sample has fewer than 2 million distinct CDR3 sequences, with 30% to 40% found just once. The sequenced sample consisted of blood. Receptor source: a human donor in good health.

This clonotype occurred a few times. The gene calls are TRBV29-1 and TRBJ2-7; TRBD1 is a possible D gene (5 bases). The germline V and J ends were trimmed by 6 bases and 0 bases, with 9 bases remaining between them. Germline V CDR1 and CDR2: SQVTM, ANQGSEA. This CDR3 is built from 12 residues. The CDR3 DNA reads TGCAGCGTACAGGTCAGCTCCTACGAGCAGTACTTC. It encodes CSVQVSSYEQYF.

V is TRBV20-1 and J is TRBJ1-2; D gene ambiguous. Per germline, CDR1 DFQATT and CDR2 SNEGSKA (reference sequence). The germline V and J ends were trimmed by 6 bases and 2 bases, with 16 bases remaining between them. This CDR3 is built from 14 residues. The CDR3 coding sequence is TGCAGTGCCCCCGGGCAGAGAGAAAACTATGGCTACACCTTC. It is translated as CSAPGQRENYGYTF.

This clonotype was seen more than once but under ten times. The chain joins TRBV3-1 to TRBJ1-6, with D unclear. CDR1 and CDR2 from the germline V gene are LGHDT and YNNKEL (reference sequence). V was shortened by 1 base and J by 8 bases, with 9 bases between the two germline ends. The length of the CDR3 is 14 residues. This chain's CDR3 is CASSQGPLDSPLHF. CDR3 bases: TGTGCCAGCAGCCAAGGCCCACTGGATTCACCCCTCCACTTT.

This clonotype was detected once. This rearrangement joins TRBV24-1 to TRBJ2-3; D is uncertain. The CDR3 length is 17 residues. Germline V gene sequence: CDR1 KGHDR, CDR2 SFDVKD. V lost 0 bases, J lost 0 bases, and 12 bases lay in between. CDR3 nucleotide sequence: TGTGCCACCAGTGATTTGCATGGGCAGCGAAGCACAGATACGCAGTATTTT. This sequence encodes CATSDLHGQRSTDTQYF.

The rearrangement joins TRBV18 to TRBJ2-1, with 8 bases fitting TRBD2. The CDR3 sequence is 15 residues long. With 3 bases clipped from V and 2 bases from J, the junction kept 3 bases outside the gene matches. Germline V CDR1 and CDR2: KGHSH, LQKENI. CDR3 residues: CASSPKRGTYNEQFF. The DNA for the CDR3 is TGTGCCAGCTCACCCAAGCGGGGGACCTACAATGAGCAGTTCTTC.

This clonotype was observed a handful of times. The rearrangement links TRBV20-1 to TRBJ1-4; weak D call: TRBD1 (6 bases). V was pared by 7 bases and J by 1 base, with 13 bases between. Germline V lookup: CDR1 DFQATT, CDR2 SNEGSKA (reference sequence). The CDR3 length is 14 residues. CDR3 region: CSVPLQGTNEKLFF. The DNA for the CDR3 is TGCAGTGTACCACTACAGGGAACTAATGAAAAACTGTTTTTT.

This chain uses TRBV7-2 with TRBJ1-1; D remains ambiguous. Germline CDR1 reads SGHTA; CDR2 reads FQGNSA. The V and J ends lost 3 bases and 0 bases respectively, with 11 bases between them. CDR3 length equals 15 residues. Here the CDR3 reads CASSFGLGMNTEAFF. In DNA form, the CDR3 reads TGTGCCAGCAGCTTTGGGTTGGGGATGAACACTGAAGCTTTCTTT.

This sequence joins TRBV25-1 and TRBJ1-1; the D gene is possibly TRBD1 (5 bases). Per germline, CDR1 MGHDK and CDR2 SYGVNS. Trimming removed 5 bases at V and 3 bases at J, with 13 bases between. CDR3 size: 14 residues. The CDR3 sequence is CASSPRDEHTEAFF. The CDR3 DNA is TGTGCCAGCAGTCCCCGGGACGAACACACTGAAGCTTTCTTT. The full variable domain, rest sourced from reference TRBV25-1 and TRBJ1-1, is EADIYQTPRYLVIGTGKKITLECSQTMGHDKMYWYQQDPGMELHLIHYSYGVNSTEKGDLSSESTVSRIRTEHFPLTLESARPSHTSQYLCASSPRDEHTEAFFGQGTRLTVV.

The chain carries TRBV10-3 and TRBJ2-5; a weak D match, TRBD2 (6 bases). V lost 3 bases and J lost 11, with 25 bases in between. CDR1 is ENHRY, CDR2 SYGVKD, per germline. The CDR3 is 16 residues long. The CDR3: CAISDPGTQSTNEQYF. The CDR3 bases are TGTGCCATCAGTGACCCCGGGACTCAATCCACCAATGAGCAGTACTTC.

This chain connects TRBV11-2 to TRBJ1-2, with TRBD1 matching 12 bases. Germline V gene sequence: CDR1 SGHAT, CDR2 FQNNGV. Trimming removed 2 bases from V and 4 bases from J; junction bases left unmatched: 8. The CDR3 runs to 17 residues. CDR3 bases: TGTGCCAGCAGCTTATTACCGGGACAGGGGGCTCTCTATGGCTACACCTTC. This codes for CASSLLPGQGALYGYTF.

The V gene is TRBV24-1, the J gene TRBJ2-7; D is possibly TRBD1 (5 bases). The CDR3 sequence is 13 residues long. Germline lookup yields CDR1 KGHDR and CDR2 SFDVKD. Trimming left V 3 bases short and J 3 bases short, with 8 bases between. The CDR3 is CATSDIDSYEQYF. The CDR3 DNA reads TGTGCCACCAGTGATATAGACAGCTACGAGCAGTACTTC.

The gene calls are TRBV2 and TRBJ2-5; 9 positions agree with TRBD1. Germline V gives CDR1 SNHLY, CDR2 FYNNEI. This CDR3 has 15 residues. The V gene end was trimmed by 3 bases and the J gene end by 1 base; junction bases not matched to a gene: 3. CDR3 bases: TGTGCCAGCAGTGACCAGGACAGGGGCCAAGAGACCCAGTACTTC. It yields the protein CASSDQDRGQETQYF.

This chain links TRBV7-8 with TRBJ2-1, with D possibly being TRBD1 (6 bases). Germline CDR1 and CDR2: SGHVS and FQNEAQ. Trimming shortened V by 6 bases and J by 5 bases, and 17 bases separated the two germline ends. The CDR3 has 15 residues. CDR3 loop: CASSNSGVGDNEQFF. The DNA of the CDR3 is TGTGCCAGCAGTAACTCAGGGGTAGGGGACAATGAGCAGTTCTTC. Complete variable domain (other parts from reference TRBV7-8 and TRBJ2-1): GAGVSQSPRYKVAKRGQDVALRCDPISGHVSLFWYQQALGQGPEFLTYFQNEAQLDKSGLPSDRFFAERPEGSVSTLKIQRTQQEDSAVYLCASSNSGVGDNEQFFGPGTRLTVL.

The CDR3 region has the DNA TGTGCCAGCAGCGTAGGAACAGGATTCCCGTCAGATACGCAGTATTTT. It specifies CASSVGTGFPSDTQYF. V gene TRBV9 combines with J gene TRBJ2-3; perhaps TRBD1 as D (5 bases). The CDR3 consists of 16 residues. Trimming took off 0 bases at V and 4 bases at J, with 15 bases between the two ends. Germline V gives CDR1 SGDLS, CDR2 YYNGEE.

This clonotype was recorded a few times. V and J are TRBV5-1 and TRBJ2-3, with D maybe TRBD2 (6 bases). Germline values: CDR1 SGHRS, CDR2 YFSETQ. Trimming removed 2 bases at V and 4 bases at J, with 14 bases between. This CDR3 contains 15 residues. The DNA of the CDR3 is TGCGCCAGCAGCTTAGCGGGTTTTTCCGCAGATACGCAGTATTTT. Encoded protein: CASSLAGFSADTQYF. The full variable domain, completed using reference TRBV5-1 and TRBJ2-3, is KAGVTQTPRYLIKTRGQQVTLSCSPISGHRSVSWYQQTPGQGLQFLFEYFSETQRNKGNFPGRFSGRQFSNSRSEMNVSTLELGDSALYLCASSLAGFSADTQYFGPGTRLTVL.

The V call is TRBV5-1, the J call TRBJ2-5; 7 bases are a match to TRBD2. Trimming cost V 3 bases and J 2 bases; bases outside gene matches: 7. The germline gives CDR1 SGHRS, CDR2 YFSETQ. This CDR3 is 15 amino acids long. CDR3 residues: CASSWRSGGQETQYF. Here the CDR3 DNA reads TGCGCCAGCAGCTGGCGTTCGGGGGGACAAGAGACCCAGTACTTC.